This is a list of T cell receptor beta chains from one sample in a study of T cell changes during pregnancy in multiple sclerosis. Repertoires were generated with immunoSEQ multiplex PCR, while TCRdb's copy carries only in-frame clones and drops some. The sample consists of tens of thousands of clones, roughly nine tenths of them appearing once. The sample was CD4+ T cells from peripheral blood mononuclear cells, taken before pregnancy. Receptor source: a female donor with multiple sclerosis, enrolled in a pregnancy study. CDR3s include the opening cysteine and the closing phenylalanine or tryptophan. The D gene is left open where the match is weak. Not every row has a clone size; where given, it reads once, few, many or a size class.

v_call	clone_size	j_call	d_call	cdr3_nt	cdr3_aa
TRBV7-9	NA	TRBJ1-4	TRBD1	TGTGCCAGCAGACCAGGGACAGGAGGGGAAAAACTGTTTTTT	CASRPGTGGEKLFF
TRBV7-8	NA	TRBJ2-5	TRBD2	TGTGCCAGCAGCTTACAGGGACTAGCGGGGGAGAGTGGGACCCAGTACTTC	CASSLQGLAGESGTQYF
TRBV5-6	NA	TRBJ1-3	NA	TGTGCCAGCAGCCGCCGGGGACTTAGCTCTGGAAACACCATATATTTT	CASSRRGLSSGNTIYF
TRBV2	NA	TRBJ2-3	TRBD2	TGTGCCAGCGTTAGCGGGAGCATAGCAGATACGCAGTATTTT	CASVSGSIADTQYF
TRBV28	NA	TRBJ2-7	TRBD2	TGTGCCAGTTTTAGCGGGAGTGGCTACGAGCAGTACTTC	CASFSGSGYEQYF
TRBV6-5	NA	TRBJ1-6	NA	TGTGCCAGCAGTTACTCGAGTAGGGGGTTGAATTCACCCCTCCACTTT	CASSYSSRGLNSPLHF
TRBV19	NA	TRBJ2-7	NA	TGTGCCAGTAGTATGGGTAGCGGAACCTACGAGCAGTACTTC	CASSMGSGTYEQYF
TRBV29-1	NA	TRBJ2-1	TRBD1	TGCAGCGTTGAGAAGGGACAGGGAGCCAATGAGCAGTTCTTC	CSVEKGQGANEQFF
TRBV5-1	NA	TRBJ1-2	TRBD1	TGCGCCAGCAGCTTGGTTCCGACAGGGGCTACTAACTATGGCTACACCTTC	CASSLVPTGATNYGYTF
TRBV4-1	NA	TRBJ2-5	NA	TGCGCCAGCAGCCACCCTCTCGAGGGTCTCTGGACCCAGTACTTC	CASSHPLEGLWTQYF
TRBV5-8	NA	TRBJ2-4	NA	TGTGCCAGCAGCTTGGCAGGACACCGGGCAAACATTCAGTACTTC	CASSLAGHRANIQYF
TRBV15	NA	TRBJ2-7	TRBD2	TGTGCCACCAGCAGAGTAGCGGGAGGCTCCTACGAGCAGTACTTC	CATSRVAGGSYEQYF
TRBV5-6	NA	TRBJ2-7	NA	TGTGCCAGCAGCTTGGTACCGGAGCCGAGGAACGAGCAGTACTTC	CASSLVPEPRNEQYF
TRBV10-2	NA	TRBJ2-3	TRBD2	TGCGCCAGCAGCGTTTTAGCGGGAGTTGCAGATACGCAGTATTTT	CASSVLAGVADTQYF
TRBV5-4	NA	TRBJ2-3	NA	TGTGCCAGCAGCCCGAGGGTGCCCTTTCTCACAGATACGCAGTATTTT	CASSPRVPFLTDTQYF
TRBV2	once	TRBJ1-6	TRBD1	TGTGCCAGCGGGGACAGGGGGCGTTCACCCCTCCACTTT	CASGDRGRSPLHF
TRBV10-3	NA	TRBJ1-5	NA	TGTGCCATCAGTGAGTCTGGGGGCAGCAATCAGCCCCAGCATTTT	CAISESGGSNQPQHF
TRBV7-2	NA	TRBJ1-1	NA	TGTGCCAGCAGCTTAATCGTGCAGACTGAAGCTTTCTTT	CASSLIVQTEAFF
TRBV28	NA	TRBJ1-1	TRBD1	TGTGCCAGCAGGGGTAGTCCCGGACAGGGAGGGACTGAAGCTTTCTTT	CASRGSPGQGGTEAFF
TRBV11-2	NA	TRBJ2-5	NA	TGTGCCAGCAGCTTAGAGTGGGGCAGCTCCTACCAAGAGACCCAGTACTTC	CASSLEWGSSYQETQYF
TRBV10-3	NA	TRBJ1-1	NA	TGTGCCATCAGTGTCGTAGTGAACACTGAAGCTTTCTTT	CAISVVVNTEAFF
TRBV7-9	NA	TRBJ1-4	NA	TGTGCCAGCATCCGAGCTCCTAATGAAAAACTGTTTTTT	CASIRAPNEKLFF
TRBV5-1	NA	TRBJ1-4	NA	TGCGCCAGCAGCTTTGCTCGAGGAATCCCTGCAACTAATGAAAAACTGTTTTTT	CASSFARGIPATNEKLFF
TRBV5-6	NA	TRBJ2-7	TRBD2	TGTGCCAGCAGCCCTGGACTAGCGGGAGGAGGGTACGAGCAGTACTTC	CASSPGLAGGGYEQYF
TRBV29-1	NA	TRBJ1-5	NA	TGCAGCTCCTGTATTGATCAGCCCCAGCATTTT	CSSCIDQPQHF
TRBV2	NA	TRBJ2-6	NA	TGTGCCAGCAGTGAAGGGCCCGTGTACTCTGGGGCCAACGTCCTGACTTTC	CASSEGPVYSGANVLTF
TRBV19	NA	TRBJ2-6	NA	TGTGCCAGTAGAAAAGGGTCAGGGTCTGGGGCCAACGTCCTGACTTTC	CASRKGSGSGANVLTF
TRBV5-4	NA	TRBJ2-3	NA	TGTGCCAGCAGCCCTCCGGGACTCTCAACAGATACGCAGTATTTT	CASSPPGLSTDTQYF
TRBV9	NA	TRBJ1-3	NA	TGTGCCAGCAGCGCCCGGGATTCTGGAAACACCATATATTTT	CASSARDSGNTIYF
TRBV21-1	NA	TRBJ2-1	NA	TGTGCCAGCGCCTGGAGCGCGCCCGACGGTCGATTCTTC	CASAWSAPDGRFF
TRBV7-9	NA	TRBJ1-3	NA	TGTGCCAGCAGCTTAGTGGTCGGGGTAGGAAACACCATATATTTT	CASSLVVGVGNTIYF
TRBV27	NA	TRBJ1-1	NA	TGTGCCAGCAGTGTTCTCAGGGGCGGCACTGAAGCTTTCTTT	CASSVLRGGTEAFF
TRBV7-2	once	TRBJ1-2	NA	TGTGCCAGCAGCCCCGGGGGGGGGAGGACGAATGGCTACACCTTC	CASSPGGGRTNGYTF
TRBV6-6	NA	TRBJ2-7	NA	TGTGCCAGCAGAAAACACCCGGACTCCTTCGAGCAGTACTTC	CASRKHPDSFEQYF
TRBV11-2	NA	TRBJ2-5	NA	TGTGCCAGCAGCTTTATTGCGGGAGAGACCCAGTACTTC	CASSFIAGETQYF
TRBV28	few	TRBJ2-5	TRBD1	TGTGCCAGCAGTCGGACAGGGGGAGTGGAGACCCAGTACTTC	CASSRTGGVETQYF
TRBV10-2	NA	TRBJ2-1	TRBD2	TGCGCCAGCAGTGATTCGGGACTAGCTAACAATGAGCAGTTCTTC	CASSDSGLANNEQFF
TRBV19	NA	TRBJ1-3	NA	TGTGCCAGTAGTATAGATTCGGGCTCTGGAAACACCATATATTTT	CASSIDSGSGNTIYF
TRBV6-4	NA	TRBJ1-5	NA	TGTGCCGGAACAGGGAACCAGCCCCAGCATTTT	CAGTGNQPQHF
TRBV6-4	NA	TRBJ1-2	NA	TGTGCCAGCAGGGCGGACACCGCTAACTATGGCTACACCTTC	CASRADTANYGYTF
TRBV7-9	NA	TRBJ2-7	NA	TGTGCCAGCAGCTTAGGGCTCGGAGCGGCCAACACCCACTTC	CASSLGLGAANTHF
TRBV29-1	NA	TRBJ1-2	NA	TGCAGCGTTGTGGTCGGTGCTTCTTACTATGGCTACACCTTC	CSVVVGASYYGYTF
TRBV29-1	NA	TRBJ2-7	TRBD2	TGCAGCGTTGCGCCTAGCGGGAGCACCTACGAGCAGTACTTC	CSVAPSGSTYEQYF
TRBV5-1	NA	TRBJ2-7	TRBD1	TGCGCCAGCAGCTTGCTGCTGGGGGACAGGGGGCCCTACGAGCAGTACTTC	CASSLLLGDRGPYEQYF
TRBV4-3	NA	TRBJ2-1	NA	TGCGCCAGCAGCCAAGATAGGGGGGGGCAGTTCTTC	CASSQDRGGQFF
TRBV19	NA	TRBJ1-3	NA	TGTGCCTGCACAGGCGACTCTGGAAACACCATATATTTT	CACTGDSGNTIYF
TRBV5-4	once	TRBJ2-3	NA	TGTGCCAGCAGCCTCGGAGGGCGGGCAGATACGCAGTATTTT	CASSLGGRADTQYF
TRBV6-1	NA	TRBJ1-1	NA	TGTGCCAGCAGTGCCGGTGGGGGGAGTTATGCTTTCTTT	CASSAGGGSYAFF
TRBV18	NA	TRBJ2-5	TRBD1	TGTGCCAGCTCACCACAGTCCCGGGACAGGGGCGAGACCCAGTACTTC	CASSPQSRDRGETQYF
TRBV6-1	NA	TRBJ1-6	NA	TGTGCCAGCAGTGAAGCAAAAGCGCCCCTCCACTTT	CASSEAKAPLHF